A selection of T cell receptor beta chains follows, all from one sample in a study of blood T cell repertoires in COVID-19. Clones were sequenced by immunoSEQ multiplex PCR, and TCRdb holds only the in-frame ones, with some missing. This sample has over 100,000 clones, with 82% found just once. The source material was peripheral blood. These receptors came from a man aged 65-85 years with acute or convalescent COVID-19. Each CDR3 is given without its conserved first and last residue. Some rows mark clone size as missing; the rest say once, few, many or name a class of expanded clone.

TRBV7-2,NA,TRBJ1-5,ASSFGTSGQPQH
TRBV24-1,NA,TRBJ2-1,ATSGGQGEQF
TRBV2,NA,TRBJ2-7,ASSATGPYEQY
TRBV10-3,few,TRBJ1-1,AISGERGMNTEAF
TRBV19,NA,TRBJ1-6,ASSVQGYSYNSPLH
TRBV23-1,NA,TRBJ2-7,ASSHGDRQSSYEQY
TRBV6-5,NA,TRBJ1-1,ASRYRGLNTEAF
TRBV5-6,NA,TRBJ1-6,ASSLGQILNSPLH
TRBV9,NA,TRBJ1-2,ASSVEQGARSYGYT
TRBV6-2/TRBV6-3,few,TRBJ2-7,ASSYGASSYEQY
TRBV20-1,NA,TRBJ1-2,SASSTLHHT
TRBV3-1/TRBV3-2,NA,TRBJ1-6,ASSQSGGFGYNSPLH
TRBV9,once,TRBJ2-2,ASSVEVGVTGELF
TRBV9,NA,TRBJ2-3,ASTARGDRVSTDTQY
TRBV12-5,NA,TRBJ2-5,ASRGIQETQY
TRBV30,NA,TRBJ1-3,AWSAAGGFLNTIY
TRBV30,few,TRBJ1-2,AWSPQGGTRYGYT
TRBV12-3/TRBV12-4,NA,TRBJ2-2,ASSFLQGNLF
TRBV27,NA,TRBJ1-1,ASSLGRLGDTEAF
TRBV5-5,once,TRBJ1-5,ASSFGGSGNQPQH
TRBV2,few,TRBJ2-1,ASSPRGGNNEQF
TRBV27,NA,TRBJ2-2,ASSLSAWGQVSSGELF